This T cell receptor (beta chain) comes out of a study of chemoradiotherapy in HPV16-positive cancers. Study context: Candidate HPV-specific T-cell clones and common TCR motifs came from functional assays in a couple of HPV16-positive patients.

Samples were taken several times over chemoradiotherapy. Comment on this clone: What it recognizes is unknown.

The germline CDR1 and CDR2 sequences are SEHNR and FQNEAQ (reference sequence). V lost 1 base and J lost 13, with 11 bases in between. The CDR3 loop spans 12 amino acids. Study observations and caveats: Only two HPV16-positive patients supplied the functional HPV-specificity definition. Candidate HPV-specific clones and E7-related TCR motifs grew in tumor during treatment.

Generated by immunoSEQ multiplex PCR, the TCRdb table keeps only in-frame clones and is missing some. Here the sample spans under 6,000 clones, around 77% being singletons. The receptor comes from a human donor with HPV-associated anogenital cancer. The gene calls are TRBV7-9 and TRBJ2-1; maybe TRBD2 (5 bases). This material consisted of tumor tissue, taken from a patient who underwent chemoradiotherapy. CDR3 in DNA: TGTGCCAGCAGCTTAGGGACTCAGCCCCAGTTCTTC. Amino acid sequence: CASSLGTQPQFF.